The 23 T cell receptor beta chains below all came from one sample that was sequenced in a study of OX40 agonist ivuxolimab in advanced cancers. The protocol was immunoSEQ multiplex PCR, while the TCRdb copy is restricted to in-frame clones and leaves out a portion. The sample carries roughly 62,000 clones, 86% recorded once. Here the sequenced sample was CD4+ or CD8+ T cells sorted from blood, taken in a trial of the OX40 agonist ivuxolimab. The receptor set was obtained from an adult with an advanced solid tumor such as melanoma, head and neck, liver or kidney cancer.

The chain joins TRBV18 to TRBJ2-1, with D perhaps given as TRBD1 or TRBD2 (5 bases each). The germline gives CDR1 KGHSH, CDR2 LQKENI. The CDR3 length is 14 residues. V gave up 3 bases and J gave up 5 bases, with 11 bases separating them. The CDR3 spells CASSPRGLDNEQFF. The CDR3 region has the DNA TGTGCCAGCTCACCCCGGGGCTTGGACAATGAGCAGTTCTTC.

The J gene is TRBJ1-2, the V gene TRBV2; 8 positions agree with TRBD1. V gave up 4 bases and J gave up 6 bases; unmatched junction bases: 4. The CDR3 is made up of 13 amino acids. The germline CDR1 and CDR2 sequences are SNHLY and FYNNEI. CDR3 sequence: CASSVQGANGYTF. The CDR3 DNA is TGTGCCAGCAGTGTGCAGGGGGCAAATGGCTACACCTTC.

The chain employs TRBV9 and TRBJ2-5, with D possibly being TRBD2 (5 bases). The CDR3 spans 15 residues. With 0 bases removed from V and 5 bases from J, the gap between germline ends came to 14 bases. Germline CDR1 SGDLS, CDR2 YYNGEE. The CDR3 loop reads CASSVVAGIGETQYF. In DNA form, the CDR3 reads TGTGCCAGCAGCGTAGTGGCCGGGATAGGCGAGACCCAGTACTTC.

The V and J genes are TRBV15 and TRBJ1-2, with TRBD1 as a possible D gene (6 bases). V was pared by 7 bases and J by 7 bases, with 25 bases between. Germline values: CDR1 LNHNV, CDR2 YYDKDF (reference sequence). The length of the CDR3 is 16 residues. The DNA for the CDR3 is TGTGCCACCAAGCGGGGTGGGGGCGAGAGAATATTTGGCTACACCTTC. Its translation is CATKRGGGERIFGYTF.

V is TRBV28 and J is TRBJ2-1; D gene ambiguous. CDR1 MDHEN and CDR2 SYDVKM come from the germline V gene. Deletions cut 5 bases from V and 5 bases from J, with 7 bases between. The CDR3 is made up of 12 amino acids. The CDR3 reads CASSPFNNEQFF. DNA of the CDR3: TGTGCCAGCAGTCCATTTAACAATGAGCAGTTCTTC.

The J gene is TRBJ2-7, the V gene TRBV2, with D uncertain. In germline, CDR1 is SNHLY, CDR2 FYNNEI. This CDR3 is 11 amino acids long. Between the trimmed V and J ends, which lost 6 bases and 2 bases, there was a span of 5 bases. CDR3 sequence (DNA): TGTGCCAGCAGCCTTGCCTACGAGCAGTACTTC. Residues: CASSLAYEQYF.

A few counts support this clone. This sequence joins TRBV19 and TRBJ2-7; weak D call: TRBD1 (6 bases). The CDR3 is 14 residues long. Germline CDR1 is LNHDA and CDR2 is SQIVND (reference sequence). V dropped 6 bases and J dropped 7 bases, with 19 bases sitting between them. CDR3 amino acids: CASSRDIRNREQYF. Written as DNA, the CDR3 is TGTGCCAGTAGCCGGGACATCAGGAATCGGGAGCAGTACTTC.

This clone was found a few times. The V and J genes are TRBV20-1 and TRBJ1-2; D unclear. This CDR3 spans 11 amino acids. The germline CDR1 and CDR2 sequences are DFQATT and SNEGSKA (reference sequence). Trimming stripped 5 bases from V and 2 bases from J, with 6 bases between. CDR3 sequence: CSAPGNYGYTF. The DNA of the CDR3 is TGCAGTGCTCCGGGGAACTATGGCTACACCTTC.

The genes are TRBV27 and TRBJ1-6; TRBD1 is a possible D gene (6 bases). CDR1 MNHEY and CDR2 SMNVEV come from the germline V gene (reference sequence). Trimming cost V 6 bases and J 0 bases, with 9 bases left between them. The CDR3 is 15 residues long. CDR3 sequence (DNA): TGTGCCAGCAGGAGGGGGGCCTCCTATAATTCACCCCTCCACTTT. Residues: CASRRGASYNSPLHF.

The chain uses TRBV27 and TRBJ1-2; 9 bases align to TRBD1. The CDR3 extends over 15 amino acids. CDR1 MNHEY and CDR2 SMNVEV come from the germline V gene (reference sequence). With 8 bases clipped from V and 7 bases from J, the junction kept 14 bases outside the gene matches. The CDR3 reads CASGRAPQGAGGYTF. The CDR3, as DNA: TGTGCCAGCGGAAGGGCCCCACAGGGGGCTGGTGGCTACACCTTC.

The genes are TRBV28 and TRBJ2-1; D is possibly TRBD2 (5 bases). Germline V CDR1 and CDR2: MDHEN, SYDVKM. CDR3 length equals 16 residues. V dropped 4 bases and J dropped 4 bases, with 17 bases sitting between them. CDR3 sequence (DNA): TGTGCCAGCAGTTCCCATGGATCACTAGTATACAATGAGCAGTTCTTC. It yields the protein CASSSHGSLVYNEQFF.

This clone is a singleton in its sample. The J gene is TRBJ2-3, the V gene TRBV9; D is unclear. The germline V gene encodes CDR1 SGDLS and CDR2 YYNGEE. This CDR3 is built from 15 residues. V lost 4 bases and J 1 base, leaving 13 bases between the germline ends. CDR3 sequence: CASSPRDCGTDTQYF. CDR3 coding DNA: TGTGCCAGCAGCCCAAGAGATTGCGGCACAGATACGCAGTATTTT. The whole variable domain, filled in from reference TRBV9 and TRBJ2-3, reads DSGVTQTPKHLITATGQRVTLRCSPRSGDLSVYWYQQSLDQGLQFLIQYYNGEERAKGNILERFSAQQFPDLHSELNLSSLELGDSALYFCASSPRDCGTDTQYFGPGTRLTVL.

The CDR3 nucleotides are TGTGCCAGCTCTCCAACAGGGGGCGAAGGGTATGGCTACACCTTC. Amino acid sequence: CASSPTGGEGYGYTF. The chain recombines TRBV18 with TRBJ1-2, with TRBD1 matching 9 bases. Germline lookup yields CDR1 KGHSH and CDR2 LQKENI. The J segment lost 5 bases and the V segment lost 6 bases, leaving 10 bases of the junction unmatched. This CDR3 comprises 15 residues.

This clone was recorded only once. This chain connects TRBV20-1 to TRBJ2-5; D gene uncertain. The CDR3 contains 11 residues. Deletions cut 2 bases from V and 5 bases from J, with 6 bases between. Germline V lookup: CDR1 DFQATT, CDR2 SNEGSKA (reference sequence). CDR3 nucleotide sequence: TGCAGTGCTAGACCCCCGGAGACCCAGTACTTC. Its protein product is CSARPPETQYF.

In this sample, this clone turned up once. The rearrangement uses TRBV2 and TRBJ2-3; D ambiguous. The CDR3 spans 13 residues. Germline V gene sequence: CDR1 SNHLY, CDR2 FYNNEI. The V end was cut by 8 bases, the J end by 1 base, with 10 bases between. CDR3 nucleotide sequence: TGTGCCAGCTCCCGTCGGGGCACAGATACGCAGTATTTT. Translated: CASSRRGTDTQYF.

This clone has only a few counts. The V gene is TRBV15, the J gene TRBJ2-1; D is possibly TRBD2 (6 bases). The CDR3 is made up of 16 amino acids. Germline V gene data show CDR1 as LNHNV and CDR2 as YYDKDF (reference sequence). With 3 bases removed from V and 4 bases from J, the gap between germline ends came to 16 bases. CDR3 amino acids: CATSSQAKLAYNEQFF. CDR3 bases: TGTGCCACCAGCAGTCAAGCGAAACTAGCTTACAATGAGCAGTTCTTC.

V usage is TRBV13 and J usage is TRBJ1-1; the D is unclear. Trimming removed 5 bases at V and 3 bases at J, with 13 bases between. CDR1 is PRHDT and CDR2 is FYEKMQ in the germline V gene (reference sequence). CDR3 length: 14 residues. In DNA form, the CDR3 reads TGTGCCAGCAGCAGGAACGGTCATGACACTGAAGCTTTCTTT. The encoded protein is CASSRNGHDTEAFF.

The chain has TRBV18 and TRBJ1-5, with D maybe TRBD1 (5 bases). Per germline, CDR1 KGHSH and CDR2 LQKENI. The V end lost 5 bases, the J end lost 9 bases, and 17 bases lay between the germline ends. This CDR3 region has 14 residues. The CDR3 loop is CASSTWTDQGPQHF. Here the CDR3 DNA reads TGTGCCAGCTCAACCTGGACGGACCAGGGGCCCCAGCATTTT. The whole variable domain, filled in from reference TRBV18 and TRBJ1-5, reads NAGVMQNPRHLVRRRGQEARLRCSPMKGHSHVYWYRQLPEEGLKFMVYLQKENIIDESGMPKERFSAEFPKEGPSILRIQQVVRGDSAAYFCASSTWTDQGPQHFGDGTRLSIL.

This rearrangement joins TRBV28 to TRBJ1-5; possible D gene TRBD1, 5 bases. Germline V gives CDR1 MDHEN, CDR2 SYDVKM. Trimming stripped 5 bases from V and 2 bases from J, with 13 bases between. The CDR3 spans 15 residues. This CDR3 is CASSLSGTRNQPQHF. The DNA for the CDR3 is TGTGCCAGCAGTCTAAGCGGGACGCGCAATCAGCCCCAGCATTTT.

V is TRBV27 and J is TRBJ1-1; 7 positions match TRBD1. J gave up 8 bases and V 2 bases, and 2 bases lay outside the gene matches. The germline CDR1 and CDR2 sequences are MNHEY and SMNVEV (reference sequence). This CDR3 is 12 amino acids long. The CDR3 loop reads CASSLRTGEAFF. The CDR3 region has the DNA TGTGCCAGCAGTTTAAGGACAGGCGAAGCTTTCTTT.

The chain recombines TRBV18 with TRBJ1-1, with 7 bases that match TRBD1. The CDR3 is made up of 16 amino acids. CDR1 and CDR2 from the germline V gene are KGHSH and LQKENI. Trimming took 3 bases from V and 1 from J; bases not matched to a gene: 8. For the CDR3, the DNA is TGTGCCAGCTCACCTTTGGGGACAGCGACGAACACTGAAGCTTTCTTT. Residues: CASSPLGTATNTEAFF.

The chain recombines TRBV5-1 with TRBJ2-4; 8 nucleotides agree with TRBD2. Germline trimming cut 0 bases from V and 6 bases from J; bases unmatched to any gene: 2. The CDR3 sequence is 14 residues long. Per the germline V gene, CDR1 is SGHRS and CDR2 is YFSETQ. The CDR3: CASSLDGGANIQYF. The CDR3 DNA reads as TGCGCCAGCAGCTTGGACGGGGGGGCAAACATTCAGTACTTC. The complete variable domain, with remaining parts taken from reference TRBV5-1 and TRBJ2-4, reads KAGVTQTPRYLIKTRGQQVTLSCSPISGHRSVSWYQQTPGQGLQFLFEYFSETQRNKGNFPGRFSGRQFSNSRSEMNVSTLELGDSALYLCASSLDGGANIQYFGAGTRLSVL.

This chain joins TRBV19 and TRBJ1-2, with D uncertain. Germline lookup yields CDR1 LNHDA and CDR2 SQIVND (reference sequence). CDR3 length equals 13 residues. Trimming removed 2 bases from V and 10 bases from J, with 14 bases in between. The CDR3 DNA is TGTGCCAGTAGTATATCGGCAGGACGCTCCTACACCTTC. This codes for CASSISAGRSYTF.